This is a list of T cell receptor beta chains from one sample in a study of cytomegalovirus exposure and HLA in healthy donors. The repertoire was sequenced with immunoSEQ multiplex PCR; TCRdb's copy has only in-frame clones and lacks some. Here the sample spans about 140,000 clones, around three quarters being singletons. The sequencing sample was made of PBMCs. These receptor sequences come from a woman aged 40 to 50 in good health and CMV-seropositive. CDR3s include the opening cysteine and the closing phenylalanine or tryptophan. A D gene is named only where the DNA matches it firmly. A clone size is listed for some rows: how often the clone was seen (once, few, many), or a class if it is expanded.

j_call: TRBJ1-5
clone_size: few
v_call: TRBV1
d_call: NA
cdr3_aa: CTSSQDQGVNQPQHF
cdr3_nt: TGCACCAGCAGCCAAGATCAGGGGGTAAATCAGCCCCAGCATTTT

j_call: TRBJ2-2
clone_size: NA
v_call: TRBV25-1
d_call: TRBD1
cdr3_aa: CASSAISGTGNTGELFF
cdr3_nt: TGTGCCAGCAGTGCCATATCCGGGACAGGGAACACCGGGGAGCTGTTTTTT

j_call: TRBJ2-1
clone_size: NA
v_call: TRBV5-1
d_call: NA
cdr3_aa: CASSSERLYNEQFF
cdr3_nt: TGCGCCAGCAGCTCAGAGCGGCTCTACAATGAGCAGTTCTTC

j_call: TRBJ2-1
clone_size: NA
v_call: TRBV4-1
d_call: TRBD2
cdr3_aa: CASSQDDGSGTSYNEQFF
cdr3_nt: TGCGCCAGCAGCCAAGACGACGGTAGCGGGACTTCTTACAATGAGCAGTTCTTC

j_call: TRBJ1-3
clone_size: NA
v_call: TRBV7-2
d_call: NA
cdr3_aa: CASSKRLSGNTIYF
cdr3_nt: TGTGCCAGCAGCAAGAGACTATCTGGAAACACCATATATTTT

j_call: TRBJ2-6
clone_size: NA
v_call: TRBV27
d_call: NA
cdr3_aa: CASSLEGSGANVLTF
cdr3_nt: TGTGCCAGCAGTTTAGAGGGATCTGGGGCCAACGTCCTGACTTTC

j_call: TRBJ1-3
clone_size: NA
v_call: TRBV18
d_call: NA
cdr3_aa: CASSPPSLGNTIYF
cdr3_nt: TGTGCCAGCTCACCACCCTCCCTTGGAAACACCATATATTTT

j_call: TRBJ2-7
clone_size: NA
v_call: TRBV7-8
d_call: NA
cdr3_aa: CASSRQVGGPYEQYF
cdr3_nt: TGTGCCAGCAGCCGACAGGTCGGAGGTCCCTACGAGCAGTACTTC

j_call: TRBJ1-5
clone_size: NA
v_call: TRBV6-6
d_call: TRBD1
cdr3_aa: CASIHRQGRQPQHF
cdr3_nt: TGTGCCAGCATCCACCGACAGGGTAGACAGCCCCAGCATTTT

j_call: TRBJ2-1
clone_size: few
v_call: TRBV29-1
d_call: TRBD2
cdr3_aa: CSVAEGLGAGEQFF
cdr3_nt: TGCAGCGTTGCGGAGGGACTAGGGGCCGGTGAGCAGTTCTTC

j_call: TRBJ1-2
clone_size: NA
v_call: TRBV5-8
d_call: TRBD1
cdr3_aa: CASSSDRRGYTF
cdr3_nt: TGTGCCAGCAGCTCGGACAGGAGAGGCTACACCTTC

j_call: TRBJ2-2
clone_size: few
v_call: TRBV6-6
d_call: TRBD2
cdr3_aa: CAGPGLAGPTGELFF
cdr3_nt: TGTGCCGGCCCGGGACTAGCGGGACCCACCGGGGAGCTGTTTTTT

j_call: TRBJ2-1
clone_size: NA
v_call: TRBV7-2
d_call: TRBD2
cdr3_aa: CATRRGEGREGLKFF
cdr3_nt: TGTGCCACTAGGAGGGGTGAAGGCAGGGAGGGACTTAAGTTCTTC

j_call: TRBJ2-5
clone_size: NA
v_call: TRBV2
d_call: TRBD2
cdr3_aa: CASRETSGGSETQYF
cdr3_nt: TGTGCCAGCCGAGAGACTAGCGGTGGAAGTGAGACCCAGTACTTC

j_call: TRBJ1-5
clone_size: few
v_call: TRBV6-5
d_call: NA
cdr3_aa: CASSYTQGDQPQHF
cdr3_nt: TGTGCCAGCAGTTACACCCAGGGCGATCAGCCCCAGCATTTT

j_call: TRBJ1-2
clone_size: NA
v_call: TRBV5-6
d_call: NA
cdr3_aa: CASSAGYGYTF
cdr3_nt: TGTGCCAGCAGTGCCGGCTATGGCTACACCTTC

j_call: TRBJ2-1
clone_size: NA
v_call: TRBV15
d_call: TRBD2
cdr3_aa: CATGQLAGVGSYNEQFF
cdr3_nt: TGTGCCACCGGGCAGCTAGCGGGAGTAGGGTCCTACAATGAGCAGTTCTTC

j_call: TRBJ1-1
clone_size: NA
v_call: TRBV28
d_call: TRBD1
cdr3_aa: CASSLTGQGTEAFF
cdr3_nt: TGTGCCAGCAGTTTGACAGGGCAGGGCACTGAAGCTTTCTTT

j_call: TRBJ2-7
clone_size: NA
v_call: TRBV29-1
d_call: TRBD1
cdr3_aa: CSVTTGTGNSEQYF
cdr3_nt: TGCAGCGTTACGACCGGGACAGGTAATAGCGAGCAGTACTTC

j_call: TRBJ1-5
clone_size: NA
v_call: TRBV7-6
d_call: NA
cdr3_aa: CASSFVGRSNQPQHF
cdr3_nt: TGTGCCAGCAGCTTTGTTGGGAGAAGCAATCAGCCCCAGCATTTT

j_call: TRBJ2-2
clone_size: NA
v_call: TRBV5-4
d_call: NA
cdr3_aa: CASSLGGVRGELFF
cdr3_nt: TGTGCCAGCAGCTTGGGGGGAGTACGCGGGGAGCTGTTTTTT

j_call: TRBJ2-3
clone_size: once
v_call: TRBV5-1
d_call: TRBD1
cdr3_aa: CASSSQGEWADTQYF
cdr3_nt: TGCGCCAGCAGCTCCCAGGGGGAGTGGGCAGATACGCAGTATTTT

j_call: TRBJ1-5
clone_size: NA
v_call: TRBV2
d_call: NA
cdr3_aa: CASRGRGNQPQHF
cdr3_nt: TGTGCCAGCAGGGGGCGGGGAAATCAGCCCCAGCATTTT

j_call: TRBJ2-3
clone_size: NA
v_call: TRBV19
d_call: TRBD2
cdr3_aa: CASKRLAGVVDTQYF
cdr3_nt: TGTGCCAGTAAAAGGCTAGCGGGAGTGGTAGATACGCAGTATTTT

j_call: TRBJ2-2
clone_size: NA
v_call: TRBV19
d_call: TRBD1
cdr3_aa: CASSRDRNPNTGELFF
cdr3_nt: TGTGCCAGTAGCCGGGACAGGAATCCAAACACCGGGGAGCTGTTTTTT

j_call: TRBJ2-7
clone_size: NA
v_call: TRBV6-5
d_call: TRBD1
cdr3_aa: CASSPGQGKGYGQYF
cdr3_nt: TGTGCCAGCAGCCCCGGACAGGGGAAGGGCTACGGGCAGTACTTC